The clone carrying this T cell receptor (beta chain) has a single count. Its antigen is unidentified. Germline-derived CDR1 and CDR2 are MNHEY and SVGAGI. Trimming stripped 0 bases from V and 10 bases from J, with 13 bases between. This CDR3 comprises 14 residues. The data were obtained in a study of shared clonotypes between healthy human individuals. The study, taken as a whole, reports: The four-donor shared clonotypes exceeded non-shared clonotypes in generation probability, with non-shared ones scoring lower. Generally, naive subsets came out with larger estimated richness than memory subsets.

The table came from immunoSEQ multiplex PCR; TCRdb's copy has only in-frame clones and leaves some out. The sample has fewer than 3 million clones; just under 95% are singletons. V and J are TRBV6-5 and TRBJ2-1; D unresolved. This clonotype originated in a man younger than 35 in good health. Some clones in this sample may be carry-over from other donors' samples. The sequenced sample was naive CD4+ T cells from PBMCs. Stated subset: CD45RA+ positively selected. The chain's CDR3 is CASSYSPAEREQFF. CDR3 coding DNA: TGTGCCAGCAGTTACTCCCCGGCCGAGAGAGAGCAGTTCTTC.